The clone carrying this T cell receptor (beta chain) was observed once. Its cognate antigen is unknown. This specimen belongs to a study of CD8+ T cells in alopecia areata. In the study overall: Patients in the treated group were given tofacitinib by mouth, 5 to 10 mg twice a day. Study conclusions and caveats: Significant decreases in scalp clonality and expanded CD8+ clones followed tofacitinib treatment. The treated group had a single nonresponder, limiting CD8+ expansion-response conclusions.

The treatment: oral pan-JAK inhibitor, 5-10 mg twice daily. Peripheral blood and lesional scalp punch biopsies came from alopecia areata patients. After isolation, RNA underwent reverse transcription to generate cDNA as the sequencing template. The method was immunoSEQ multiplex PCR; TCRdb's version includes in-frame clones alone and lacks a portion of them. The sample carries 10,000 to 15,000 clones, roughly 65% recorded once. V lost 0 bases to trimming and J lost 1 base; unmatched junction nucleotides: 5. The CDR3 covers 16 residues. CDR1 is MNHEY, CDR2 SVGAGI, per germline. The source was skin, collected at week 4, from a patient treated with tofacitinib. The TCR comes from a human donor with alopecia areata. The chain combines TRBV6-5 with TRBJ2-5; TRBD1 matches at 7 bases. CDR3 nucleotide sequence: TGTGCCAGCAGTTACTCCAGGACAGGTACCCAAGAGACCCAGTACTTC. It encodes CASSYSRTGTQETQYF.